This TCR beta chain was captured in a study of siplizumab effects on memory and regulatory T cells. General study results and limits: Unstimulated subsets accounted for the mapping of only a minor share of the clones that were alloreactive. Naive T cells, seemingly more diverse than memory cells, seemed major alloresponse contributors.

Clones were sequenced by immunoSEQ multiplex PCR, and TCRdb holds only the in-frame ones, with some missing. This sample has 100,000 or so clones, with about 92% found just once. Regarding this clone: Its antigen is as yet unknown.

V lost 7 bases and J lost 3, with 13 bases in between. CDR1 is SGHNT and CDR2 is YYREEE in the germline V gene (reference sequence). The CDR3 has 13 amino acids. The source of this sequence is a human donor in good health. This chain joins TRBV5-4 and TRBJ1-1; unclear D gene. Sequenced sample: Tregs sorted from blood. This CDR3 is CASSPRWDTEAFF. CDR3 nucleotides: TGTGCCAGCTCTCCTCGTTGGGACACTGAAGCTTTCTTT.